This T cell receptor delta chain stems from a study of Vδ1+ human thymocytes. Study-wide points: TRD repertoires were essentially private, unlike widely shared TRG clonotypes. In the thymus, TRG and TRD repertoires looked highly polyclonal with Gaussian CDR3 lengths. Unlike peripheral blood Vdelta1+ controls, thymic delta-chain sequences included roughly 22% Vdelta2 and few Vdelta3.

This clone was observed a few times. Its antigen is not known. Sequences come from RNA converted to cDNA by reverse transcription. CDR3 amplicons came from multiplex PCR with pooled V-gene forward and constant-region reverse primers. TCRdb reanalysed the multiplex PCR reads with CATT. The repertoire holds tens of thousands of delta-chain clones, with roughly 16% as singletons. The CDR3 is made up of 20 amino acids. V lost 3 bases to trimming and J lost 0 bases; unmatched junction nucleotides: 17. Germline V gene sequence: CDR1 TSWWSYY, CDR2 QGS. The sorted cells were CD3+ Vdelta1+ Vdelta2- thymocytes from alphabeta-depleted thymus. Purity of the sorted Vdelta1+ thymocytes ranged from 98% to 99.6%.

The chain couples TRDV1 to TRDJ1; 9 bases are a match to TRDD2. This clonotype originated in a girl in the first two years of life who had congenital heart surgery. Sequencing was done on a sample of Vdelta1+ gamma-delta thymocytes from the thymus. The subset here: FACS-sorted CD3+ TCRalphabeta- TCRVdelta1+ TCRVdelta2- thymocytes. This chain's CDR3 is CALGDRPSYSWGAYTDKLIF. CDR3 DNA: TGTGCTCTTGGGGACAGGCCTTCCTACAGCTGGGGGGCCTACACCGATAAACTCATCTTT.